This T cell receptor beta chain originates from a study of shared clonotypes between healthy human individuals. This CDR3 spans 17 amino acids. With 4 bases removed from V and 2 bases from J, the gap between germline ends came to 18 bases. In germline, CDR1 is SEHNR, CDR2 FQNEAQ (reference sequence). Clones were sequenced by immunoSEQ multiplex PCR, and TCRdb holds only the in-frame ones, with some missing. The data show about 680,000 clones, around 73% seen once. The sequence derives from a woman under 40 in good health. The rearrangement uses TRBV7-9 and TRBJ2-1; perhaps D is TRBD1 or TRBD2 (5 bases each). Sequenced material: memory CD4+ T cells sorted from blood. This sample's subset: CD45RA-negative fraction. The DNA of the CDR3 is TGTGCCAGCAGCTCGCCACAACGGGTGGGGGCCTACAATGAGCAGTTCTTC. It yields the protein CASSSPQRVGAYNEQFF.